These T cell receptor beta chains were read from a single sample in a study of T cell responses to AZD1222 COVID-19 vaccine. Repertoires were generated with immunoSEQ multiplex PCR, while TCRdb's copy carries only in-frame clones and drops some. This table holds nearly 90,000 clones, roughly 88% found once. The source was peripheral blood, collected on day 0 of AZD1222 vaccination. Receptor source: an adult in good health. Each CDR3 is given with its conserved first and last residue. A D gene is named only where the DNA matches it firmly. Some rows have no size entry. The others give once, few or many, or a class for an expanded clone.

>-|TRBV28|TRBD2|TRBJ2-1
CASSAGTSGRPNNEQFF
TGTGCCAGCAGTGCCGGGACTAGCGGGAGACCCAACAATGAGCAGTTCTTC
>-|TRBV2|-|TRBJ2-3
CASSKGTSPDTQYF
TGTGCCAGCAGTAAGGGGACATCCCCAGATACGCAGTATTTT
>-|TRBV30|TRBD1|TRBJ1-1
CAWSGQRNTEAFF
TGTGCCTGGTCGGGACAGCGGAACACTGAAGCTTTCTTT
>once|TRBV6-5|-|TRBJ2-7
CASSSTPVTYEQYF
TGTGCCAGCAGTTCCACCCCAGTTACCTACGAGCAGTACTTC
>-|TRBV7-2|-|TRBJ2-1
CASTPRGISYNEQFF
TGTGCCAGCACCCCACGGGGGATTTCCTACAATGAGCAGTTCTTC
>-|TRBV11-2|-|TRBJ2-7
CASSLDRWDTSSYEQYF
TGTGCCAGCAGCTTAGATCGGTGGGACACGAGCTCCTACGAGCAGTACTTC
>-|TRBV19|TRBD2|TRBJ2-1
CASTGRLAGLNEQFF
TGTGCCAGTACCGGCCGACTAGCGGGTCTCAATGAGCAGTTCTTC
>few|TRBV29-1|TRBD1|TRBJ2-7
CSVDGQGDYEQYF
TGCAGCGTTGATGGGCAGGGGGACTACGAGCAGTACTTC
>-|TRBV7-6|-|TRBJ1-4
CASSLIPAESNEKLFF
TGTGCCAGCAGTTTAATCCCAGCCGAGTCTAATGAAAAACTGTTTTTT
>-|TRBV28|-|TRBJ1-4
CASRQRNEKLFF
TGTGCCAGCCGACAGAGGAATGAAAAACTGTTTTTT
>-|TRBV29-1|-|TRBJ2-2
CSVGASNTGELFF
TGCAGCGTGGGTGCGTCGAACACCGGGGAGCTGTTTTTT
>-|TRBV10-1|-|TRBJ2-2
CASSWGGTTNTGELFF
TGCGCCAGCAGCTGGGGTGGGACAACGAACACCGGGGAGCTGTTTTTT
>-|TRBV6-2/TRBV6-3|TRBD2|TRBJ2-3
CASSYSKISGSFTDTQYF
TGTGCCAGCAGTTACTCGAAAATAAGCGGGAGTTTCACAGATACGCAGTATTTT
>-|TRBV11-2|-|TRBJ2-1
CASSLGGRENEQFF
TGTGCCAGCAGCTTAGGGGGCAGGGAGAATGAGCAGTTCTTC
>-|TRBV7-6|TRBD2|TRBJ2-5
CASSLGASGRGETQYF
TGTGCCAGCAGCTTAGGTGCTAGCGGGAGGGGAGAGACCCAGTACTTC
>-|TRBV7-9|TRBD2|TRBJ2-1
CASSLVRLAGNNEQFF
TGTGCCAGCAGCTTAGTGAGACTAGCGGGAAACAATGAGCAGTTCTTC
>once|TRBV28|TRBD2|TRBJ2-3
CASSFGLAGITDTQYF
TGTGCCAGCAGTTTCGGGCTAGCGGGGATTACAGATACGCAGTATTTT
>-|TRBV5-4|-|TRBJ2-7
CASSSFRDGTYEQYF
TGTGCCAGCAGCTCCTTCCGGGACGGGACCTACGAGCAGTACTTC
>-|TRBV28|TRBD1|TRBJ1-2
CASSLTGGVVGYTF
TGTGCCAGCAGTCTGACAGGGGGCGTAGTTGGCTACACCTTC
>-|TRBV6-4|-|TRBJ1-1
CATPNGIPGEAFF
TGTGCCACCCCAAACGGGATTCCCGGGGAAGCTTTCTTT
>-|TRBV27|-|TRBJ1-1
CASSSSHRRGEAFF
TGTGCCAGCAGTTCCTCCCATCGTCGAGGTGAAGCTTTCTTT
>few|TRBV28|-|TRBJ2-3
CASSLSVGAGTDTQYF
TGTGCCAGCAGTTTATCAGTCGGGGCTGGCACAGATACGCAGTATTTT
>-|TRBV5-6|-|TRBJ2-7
CASSLGDTPYEQYF
TGTGCCAGCAGCTTGGGGGATACCCCCTACGAGCAGTACTTC
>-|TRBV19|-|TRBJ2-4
CASSMGLNIQYF
TGTGCCAGTAGTATGGGCTTAAACATTCAGTACTTC
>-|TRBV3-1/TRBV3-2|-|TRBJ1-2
CASSQSTGYTF
TGTGCCAGCAGCCAGTCGACTGGCTACACCTTC
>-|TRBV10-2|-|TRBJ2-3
CASKYTDTQYF
TGCGCCAGCAAATACACAGATACGCAGTATTTT
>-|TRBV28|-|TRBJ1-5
CASSFLTGGPAPQHF
TGTGCCAGCAGTTTCTTGACAGGAGGACCGGCGCCCCAGCATTTT
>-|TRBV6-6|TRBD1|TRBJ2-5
CASSYGTGDGETQYF
TGTGCCAGCAGTTATGGGACAGGGGATGGCGAGACCCAGTACTTC
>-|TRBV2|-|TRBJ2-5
CASSPWTVRTGETQYF
TGTGCCAGCAGTCCCTGGACAGTTAGGACGGGGGAGACCCAGTACTTC
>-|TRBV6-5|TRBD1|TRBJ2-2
CASSPDRANTGELFF
TGTGCCAGCAGCCCGGACAGGGCGAACACCGGGGAGCTGTTTTTT
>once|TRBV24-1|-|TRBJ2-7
CATSDLRGEQYF
TGTGCCACCAGTGATTTAAGAGGCGAGCAGTACTTC
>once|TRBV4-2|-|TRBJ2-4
CASSGEAKNIQYF
TGTGCCAGCAGCGGGGAAGCCAAAAACATTCAGTACTTC